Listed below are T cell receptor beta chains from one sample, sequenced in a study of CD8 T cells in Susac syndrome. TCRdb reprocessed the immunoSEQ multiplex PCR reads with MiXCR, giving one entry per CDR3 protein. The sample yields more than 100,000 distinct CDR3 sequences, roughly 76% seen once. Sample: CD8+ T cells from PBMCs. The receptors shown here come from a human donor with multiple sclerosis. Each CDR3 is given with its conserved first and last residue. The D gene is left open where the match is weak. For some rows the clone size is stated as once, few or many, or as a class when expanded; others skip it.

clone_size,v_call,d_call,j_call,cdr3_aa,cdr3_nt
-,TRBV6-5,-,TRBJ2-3,CASSSPDLLYPDTQYF,TGTGCCAGCAGTTCCCCGGATCTTCTCTACCCAGATACGCAGTATTTT
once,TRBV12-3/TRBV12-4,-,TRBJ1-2,CASSANPAGTGGYTF,TGTGCCAGCAGTGCAAACCCCGCAGGGACGGGGGGCTACACCTTC
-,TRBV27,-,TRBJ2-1,CASSLSGFPHNEQFF,TGTGCCAGCAGTTTATCAGGGTTTCCCCACAATGAGCAGTTCTTC
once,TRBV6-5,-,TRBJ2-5,CASSSSGPEYF,TGTGCCAGCAGTTCATCAGGCCCCGAGTACTTC
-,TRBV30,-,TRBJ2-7,CAWSKGGGPPLGYEQYF,TGTGCCTGGAGTAAGGGGGGGGGCCCACCCCTCGGGTACGAGCAGTACTTC
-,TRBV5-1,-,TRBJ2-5,CASSSGPDYGQYF,TGCGCCAGCAGTTCGGGACCGGACTACGGGCAGTACTTC
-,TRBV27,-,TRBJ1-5,CASSLSFAGMGNQPQHF,TGTGCCAGCAGTTTATCATTCGCGGGGATGGGCAATCAGCCCCAGCATTTT
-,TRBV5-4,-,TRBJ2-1,CASSFTGDLPYNEQFF,TGTGCCAGCAGCTTTACAGGTGACCTGCCCTACAATGAGCAGTTCTTC
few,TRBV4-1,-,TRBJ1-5,CASSRFPGRLNQPQHF,TGCGCCAGCAGCCGTTTCCCTGGCAGGCTAAATCAGCCCCAGCATTTT
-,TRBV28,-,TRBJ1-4,CASSFSEVDEKLFF,TGTGCCAGCAGTTTCTCAGAGGTCGATGAAAAACTGTTTTTT
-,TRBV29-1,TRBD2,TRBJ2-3,CSVEDSSRSGRAPDTQYF,TGCAGCGTTGAAGATTCGTCCAGAAGCGGGAGGGCCCCAGATACGCAGTATTTT
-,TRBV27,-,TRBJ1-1,CASSLSPLMNTEAFF,TGTGCCAGCAGTTTATCTCCCCTCATGAACACTGAAGCTTTCTTT
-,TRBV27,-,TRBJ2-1,CASSFGPAYNEQFF,TGTGCCAGCAGTTTTGGTCCGGCCTACAATGAGCAGTTCTTC
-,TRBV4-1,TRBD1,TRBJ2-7,CASSQGSGGVYEQYF,TGCGCCAGCAGCCAAGGATCAGGGGGCGTCTACGAGCAGTACTTC
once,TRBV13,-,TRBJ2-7,CARSGGLTGGPYEQYF,TGTGCCCGCAGCGGGGGGCTGACAGGGGGGCCCTACGAGCAGTACTTC
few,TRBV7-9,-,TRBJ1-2,CASSSGTNYGYTF,TGTGCCAGCAGCTCCGGCACAAACTATGGCTACACCTTC
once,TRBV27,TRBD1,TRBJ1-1,CASRQGINTEAFF,TGTGCCAGCAGACAGGGGATAAACACTGAAGCTTTCTTT
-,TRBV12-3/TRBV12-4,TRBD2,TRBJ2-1,CASSTPGGAYNEQFF,TGTGCCAGCAGTACTCCGGGAGGCGCCTACAATGAGCAGTTCTTC
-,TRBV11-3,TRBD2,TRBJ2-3,CAGSLRSGGYTDTQYF,TGTGCCGGCAGCTTAAGGAGCGGGGGGTACACAGATACGCAGTATTTT
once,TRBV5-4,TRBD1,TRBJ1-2,CASSFSSRTGEYGYTF,TGTGCCAGCAGCTTTTCCTCTCGGACAGGGGAATATGGCTACACCTTC
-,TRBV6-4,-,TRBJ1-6,CATTRDSYNSPLHF,TGTGCCACCACAAGGGACTCCTATAATTCACCCCTCCACTTT
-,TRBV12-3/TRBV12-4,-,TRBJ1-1,CASSLDGTEAFF,TGTGCCAGCAGCTTGGACGGGACTGAAGCTTTCTTT
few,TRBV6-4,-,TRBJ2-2,CASSDGTGELFF,TGTGCCAGCAGTGACGGCACCGGGGAGCTGTTTTTT
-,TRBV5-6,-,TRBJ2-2,CASSLGLDEGELFF,TGTGCCAGCAGCTTGGGGCTCGACGAGGGGGAGCTGTTTTTT
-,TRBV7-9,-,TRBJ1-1,CASGGNTEAFF,TGTGCCAGCGGCGGAAACACTGAAGCTTTCTTT
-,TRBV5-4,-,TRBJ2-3,CASSLNGDTQYF,TGTGCCAGCAGCTTAAATGGAGATACGCAGTATTTT
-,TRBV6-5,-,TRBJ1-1,CASSYSPRTEAFF,TGTGCCAGCAGTTACTCGCCCCGTACTGAAGCTTTCTTT
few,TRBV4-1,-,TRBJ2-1,CASSQLSSQYNEQFF,TGCGCCAGCAGCCAATTAAGCTCCCAGTACAATGAGCAGTTCTTC
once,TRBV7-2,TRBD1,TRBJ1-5,CASSFQTGGGNQPQHF,TGTGCCAGCAGCTTCCAGACAGGGGGCGGCAATCAGCCCCAGCATTTT
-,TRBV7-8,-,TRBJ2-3,CASSEMAGRTDTQYF,TGTGCCAGCAGCGAGATGGCAGGTCGCACAGATACGCAGTATTTT
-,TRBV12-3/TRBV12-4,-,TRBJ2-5,CASSSWPLTGNQETQYF,TGTGCCAGCAGCTCCTGGCCGCTTACGGGTAATCAAGAGACCCAGTACTTC
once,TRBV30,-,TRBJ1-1,CAWSQGNTEAFF,TGTGCCTGGAGTCAGGGGAACACTGAAGCTTTCTTT
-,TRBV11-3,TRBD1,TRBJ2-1,CASSLETGEGYNEQFF,TGTGCCAGCAGCTTAGAAACAGGGGAAGGCTACAATGAGCAGTTCTTC
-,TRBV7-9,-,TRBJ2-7,CASSAAYEQYF,TGTGCCAGCAGCGCCGCCTACGAGCAGTACTTC
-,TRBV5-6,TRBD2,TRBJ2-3,CASSLAVSSGRSDTQYF,TGTGCCAGCAGCTTGGCCGTGTCTAGCGGGAGATCAGATACGCAGTATTTT
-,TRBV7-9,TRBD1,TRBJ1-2,CASSVYPRQGPQYGYTF,TGTGCCAGCAGCGTATACCCAAGACAGGGGCCCCAGTATGGCTACACCTTC
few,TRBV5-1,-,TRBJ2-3,CASSLESGVPTDTQYF,TGCGCCAGCAGCTTGGAGTCGGGGGTGCCAACAGATACGCAGTATTTT
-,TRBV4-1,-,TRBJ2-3,CASSEWESTDTQYF,TGCGCCAGCAGCGAGTGGGAGAGCACAGATACGCAGTATTTT
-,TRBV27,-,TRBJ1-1,CASSYRKGTEAFF,TGTGCCAGCAGTTATCGGAAGGGCACTGAAGCTTTCTTT
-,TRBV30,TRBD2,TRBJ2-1,CASHGTSGYNEQFF,TGTGCCTCACACGGGACTAGCGGGTACAATGAGCAGTTCTTC
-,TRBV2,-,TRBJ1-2,CAREKAGTNYGYTF,TGTGCCAGGGAAAAAGCGGGGACAAACTATGGCTACACCTTC
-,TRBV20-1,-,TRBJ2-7,CSARDLTVGYEQYF,TGCAGTGCTAGAGATCTGACGGTAGGTTACGAGCAGTACTTC
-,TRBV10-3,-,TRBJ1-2,CAISTTWDNYGYTF,TGTGCCATCAGTACAACTTGGGACAACTATGGCTACACCTTC
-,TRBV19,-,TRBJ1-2,CASSAGGGSNYGYTF,TGTGCCAGTAGCGCCGGGGGCGGCTCTAACTATGGCTACACCTTC
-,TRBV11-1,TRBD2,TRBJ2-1,CASSLVLAAYNEQFF,TGTGCCAGCAGCTTAGTTCTAGCGGCGTACAATGAGCAGTTCTTC
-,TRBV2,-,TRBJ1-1,CARGSSSTEAFF,TGTGCCAGGGGCTCCTCCTCGACTGAAGCTTTCTTT
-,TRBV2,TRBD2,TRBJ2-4,CASIGAGGGNIQYF,TGTGCCAGCATAGGAGCGGGGGGCGGCAACATTCAGTACTTC
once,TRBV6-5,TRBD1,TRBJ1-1,CASSYSSGDRGTEAFF,TGTGCCAGCAGTTACTCGAGCGGGGACAGGGGCACTGAAGCTTTCTTT
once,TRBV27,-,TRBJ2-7,CASRVRGPSYEQYF,TGTGCCAGCAGAGTCCGGGGGCCATCCTACGAGCAGTACTTC
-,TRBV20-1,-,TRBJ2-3,CSASSYVLAFTDTQYF,TGCAGTGCTTCATCATACGTCTTAGCGTTCACAGATACGCAGTATTTT
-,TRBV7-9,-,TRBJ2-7,CASRGSLYYEQYF,TGTGCCAGCAGGGGTTCACTATACTACGAGCAGTACTTC
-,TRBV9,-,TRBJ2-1,CASRRVMRVYEQFF,TGTGCCAGCAGGAGGGTAATGCGCGTCTATGAGCAGTTCTTC
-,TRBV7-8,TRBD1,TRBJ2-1,CASSSRGTGVNEQFF,TGTGCCAGCAGCTCACGCGGGACAGGGGTCAATGAGCAGTTCTTC